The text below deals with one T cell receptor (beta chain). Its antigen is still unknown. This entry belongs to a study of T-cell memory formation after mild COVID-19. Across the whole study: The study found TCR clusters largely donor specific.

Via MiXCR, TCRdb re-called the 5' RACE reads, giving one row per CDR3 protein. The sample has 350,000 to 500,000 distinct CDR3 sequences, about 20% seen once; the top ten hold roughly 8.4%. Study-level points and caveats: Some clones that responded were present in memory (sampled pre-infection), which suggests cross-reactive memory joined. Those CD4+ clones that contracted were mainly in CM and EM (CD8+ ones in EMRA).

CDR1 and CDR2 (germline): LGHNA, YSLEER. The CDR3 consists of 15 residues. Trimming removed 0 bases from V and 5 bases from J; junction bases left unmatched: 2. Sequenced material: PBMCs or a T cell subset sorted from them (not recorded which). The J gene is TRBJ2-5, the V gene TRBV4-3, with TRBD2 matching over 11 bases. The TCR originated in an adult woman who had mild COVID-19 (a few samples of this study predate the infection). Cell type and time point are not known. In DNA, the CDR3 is TGCGCCAGCAGCCAAGATTCTAGCGGGGGGGAGACCCAGTACTTC. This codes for CASSQDSSGGETQYF.